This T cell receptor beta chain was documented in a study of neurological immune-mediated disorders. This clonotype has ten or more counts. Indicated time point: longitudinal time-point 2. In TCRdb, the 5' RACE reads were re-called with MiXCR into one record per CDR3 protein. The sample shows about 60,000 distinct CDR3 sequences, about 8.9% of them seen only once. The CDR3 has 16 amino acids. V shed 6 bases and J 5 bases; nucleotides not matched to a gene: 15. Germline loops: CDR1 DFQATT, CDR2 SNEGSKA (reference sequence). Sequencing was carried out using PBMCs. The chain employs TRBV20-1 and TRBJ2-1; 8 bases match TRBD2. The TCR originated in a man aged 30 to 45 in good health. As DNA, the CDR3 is TGCAGTGCAGAGCCGGGACTAGTCTCCCAACACAATGAGCAGTTCTTC. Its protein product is CSAEPGLVSQHNEQFF.